These T cell receptor beta chains were read from a single sample in a study of shared clonotypes between healthy human individuals. Generated by immunoSEQ multiplex PCR, the TCRdb table keeps only in-frame clones and is missing some. The data contain a few million clones, over 85% of them singletons. The source material was naive CD8+ T cells from PBMCs. These receptors were collected from a man between 18 and 35 years old in good health. Some clones in this sample may be carry-over from other donors' samples. CDR3s include the opening cysteine and the closing phenylalanine or tryptophan. A D gene is named only where the DNA matches it firmly. Clone size is not always given. Where it is, it says once, few, many or a class for expanded clones.

v_gene: TRBV19; j_gene: TRBJ1-5; d_gene: .; abundance: .; CDR3aa: CASTLDSLQPQHF; CDR3nt: TGTGCCAGTACCTTAGACAGTCTACAGCCCCAGCATTTT
v_gene: TRBV5-4; j_gene: TRBJ1-1; d_gene: .; abundance: once; CDR3aa: CASSSGLIAFF; CDR3nt: TGTGCCAGCAGCAGCGGCCTGATTGCTTTCTTT
v_gene: TRBV9; j_gene: TRBJ1-1; d_gene: .; abundance: .; CDR3aa: CASSGGGSNTEAFF; CDR3nt: TGTGCCAGCAGCGGCGGGGGTTCGAACACTGAAGCTTTCTTT
v_gene: TRBV9; j_gene: TRBJ2-3; d_gene: .; abundance: .; CDR3aa: CASSHDSSGTDTQYF; CDR3nt: TGTGCCAGCAGCCACGACAGTTCCGGCACAGATACGCAGTATTTT
v_gene: TRBV5-6; j_gene: TRBJ2-1; d_gene: .; abundance: .; CDR3aa: CASSFISREQFF; CDR3nt: TGTGCCAGCAGCTTTATTTCTCGTGAGCAGTTCTTC
v_gene: TRBV19; j_gene: TRBJ2-1; d_gene: .; abundance: .; CDR3aa: CASSYALAHNEQFF; CDR3nt: TGTGCCAGTAGTTACGCGCTCGCCCACAATGAGCAGTTCTTC
v_gene: TRBV4-1; j_gene: TRBJ2-1; d_gene: .; abundance: .; CDR3aa: CASSQARAPYNEQFF; CDR3nt: TGCGCCAGCAGCCAAGCAAGGGCCCCCTACAATGAGCAGTTCTTC
v_gene: TRBV4-1; j_gene: TRBJ2-2; d_gene: .; abundance: .; CDR3aa: CASSQVRGTGELFF; CDR3nt: TGCGCCAGCAGCCAAGTTAGGGGAACCGGGGAGCTGTTTTTT
v_gene: TRBV29-1; j_gene: TRBJ2-5; d_gene: .; abundance: .; CDR3aa: CSVERRGSYQETQYF; CDR3nt: TGCAGCGTTGAAAGAAGGGGCTCGTACCAAGAGACCCAGTACTTC
v_gene: TRBV25-1; j_gene: TRBJ1-5; d_gene: .; abundance: .; CDR3aa: CASSEWRDKAFYQPQHF; CDR3nt: TGTGCCAGCAGTGAATGGAGGGACAAGGCCTTTTATCAGCCCCAGCATTTT
v_gene: TRBV27; j_gene: TRBJ2-7; d_gene: .; abundance: .; CDR3aa: CASSFAAGWGEQYF; CDR3nt: TGTGCCAGCAGTTTTGCCGCCGGTTGGGGCGAGCAGTACTTC
v_gene: TRBV5-5; j_gene: TRBJ1-3; d_gene: .; abundance: few; CDR3aa: CASSLLGESSGNTIYF; CDR3nt: TGTGCCAGCAGCTTGCTCGGGGAGAGCTCTGGAAACACCATATATTTT
v_gene: TRBV4-3; j_gene: TRBJ2-1; d_gene: .; abundance: once; CDR3aa: CASSQGRFYPTNEQFF; CDR3nt: TGCGCCAGCAGCCAGGGTAGATTCTATCCAACCAATGAGCAGTTCTTC
v_gene: TRBV2; j_gene: TRBJ2-6; d_gene: .; abundance: .; CDR3aa: CASSDRTGANVLTF; CDR3nt: TGTGCCAGCAGTGACCGCACTGGGGCCAACGTCCTGACTTTC
v_gene: TRBV5-6; j_gene: TRBJ2-7; d_gene: .; abundance: .; CDR3aa: CASSKDSHEQYF; CDR3nt: TGTGCCAGCAGCAAGGACAGTCACGAGCAGTACTTC
v_gene: TRBV25-1; j_gene: TRBJ1-6; d_gene: TRBD1; abundance: .; CDR3aa: CASSPGQGLGSPLHF; CDR3nt: TGTGCCAGCAGCCCGGGACAGGGATTGGGCTCACCCCTCCACTTT
v_gene: TRBV27; j_gene: TRBJ1-2; d_gene: .; abundance: .; CDR3aa: CASSSPVGDPNYGYTF; CDR3nt: TGTGCCAGCAGTTCGCCCGTGGGAGACCCTAACTATGGCTACACCTTC
v_gene: TRBV9; j_gene: TRBJ2-2; d_gene: .; abundance: once; CDR3aa: CASSVDGSRRPGELFF; CDR3nt: TGTGCCAGCAGCGTAGACGGTAGCAGGAGGCCCGGGGAGCTGTTTTTT
v_gene: TRBV27; j_gene: TRBJ2-7; d_gene: TRBD2; abundance: .; CDR3aa: CASSFGAGDVDEQYF; CDR3nt: TGTGCCAGCAGTTTCGGGGCGGGAGATGTCGACGAGCAGTACTTC
v_gene: TRBV9; j_gene: TRBJ2-1; d_gene: .; abundance: .; CDR3aa: CASSVPKNGEQFF; CDR3nt: TGTGCCAGCAGCGTCCCAAAGAACGGTGAGCAGTTCTTC
v_gene: TRBV15; j_gene: TRBJ2-7; d_gene: .; abundance: .; CDR3aa: CATSSGAGGSYEQYF; CDR3nt: TGTGCCACCAGCAGCGGGGCAGGAGGCTCCTACGAGCAGTACTTC
v_gene: TRBV28; j_gene: TRBJ2-1; d_gene: TRBD1; abundance: .; CDR3aa: CASSLFGTGPLNEQFF; CDR3nt: TGTGCCAGCAGTTTATTCGGGACAGGGCCCCTCAATGAGCAGTTCTTC
v_gene: TRBV14; j_gene: TRBJ2-7; d_gene: TRBD2; abundance: .; CDR3aa: CASSQDRAGLAGLATYEQYF; CDR3nt: TGTGCCAGCAGCCAAGATAGAGCGGGACTAGCGGGCTTAGCTACCTACGAGCAGTACTTC
v_gene: TRBV28; j_gene: TRBJ2-7; d_gene: .; abundance: .; CDR3aa: CASSLGGEAYEQYF; CDR3nt: TGTGCCAGCAGTTTAGGGGGAGAAGCATACGAGCAGTACTTC
v_gene: TRBV4-2; j_gene: TRBJ2-7; d_gene: TRBD1; abundance: .; CDR3aa: CASSQDRGRGSEQYF; CDR3nt: TGTGCCAGCAGCCAAGATCGTGGCAGGGGGTCCGAGCAGTACTTC